This T cell receptor (beta chain) is from a study of control samples from healthy donors and cancer patients. The CDR3 length is 16 residues. Trimming at V came to 1 base and at J to 3 bases, leaving 6 bases not matched to a gene. Germline CDR1 is MGHDK and CDR2 is SYGVNS. Sequencing used immunoSEQ multiplex PCR; TCRdb keeps in-frame clones, though not all of them. The sample contains some 120,000 clones, more than 75% of which appear only once. The sequenced sample consisted of blood. The chain links TRBV25-1 to TRBJ2-1; 7 nucleotides align to TRBD1. The source of this sequence is a woman aged 70-85 years in good health. The CDR3 DNA is TGTGCCAGCAGTGAATCTGGCAGGGGGTTCTACAATGAGCAGTTCTTC. It yields the protein CASSESGRGFYNEQFF. Using reference TRBV25-1 and TRBJ2-1 for the parts outside the CDR3, the full variable domain is EADIYQTPRYLVIGTGKKITLECSQTMGHDKMYWYQQDPGMELHLIHYSYGVNSTEKGDLSSESTVSRIRTEHFPLTLESARPSHTSQYLCASSESGRGFYNEQFFGPGTRLTVL.